The sequence of this T cell receptor (beta chain) was determined in a study of spatial heterogeneity in lung cancer (dated by TCRdb to 2018 to 2020). Turning to the overall study: Beta-chain transcripts were consistently detected in greater numbers than alpha-chain transcripts, which likely reflected higher beta-chain transcript abundance. At surgery, some 220 tumor regions, 61 to 75 matched nontumor lung samples and 45 to 60 PBMC samples were TCR-sequenced for both alpha and beta chains. In tumor regions, TCR transcript counts showed a strong correlation with a T cell transcriptional module score derived from matched bulk RNA-seq. Nonsynonymous mutation counts, determined by whole-exome sequencing of tumor tissue, were related to TCR repertoire features. In the raw uncorrected reads, each unique combination of TCR and UMI appeared on average more than ten times. In non-small cell lung cancer, the study quantitatively compared TCR alpha and beta repertoires across several tumor regions, matched nontumor lung, and blood.

What the authors observed across the whole study: TCR-seq coverage of tumor T cells was estimated at only roughly 7.7% for alpha chains and less than 15% for beta chains. Confirming at a functional level the hypothesis that regional TCRs recognize regional mutations was considered to require additional single-cell paired TCR alpha and beta sequencing. The number of expanded intratumoral alpha and beta TCRs correlated with the tumor nonsynonymous mutation count. The count of ubiquitous expanded TCRs correlated with the count of ubiquitous nonsynonymous mutations, and the count of regional expanded TCRs correlated with the count of regional nonsynonymous mutations.

Libraries were constructed by 5' RACE. The sequencer listed for this sample is NextSeq 500. To allow correction of PCR and sequencing errors, the TCR library protocol tagged every TCR cDNA molecule with a unique molecular identifier. The authors processed their data as follows. TCR identification, UMI-based error correction and CDR3 extraction were performed with Decombinator tools. TCRs above a frequency of 2 per 1,000, corresponding to the top 1% of the tumor frequency distribution, were defined as expanded. Expanded tumor TCRs statistically deemed absent (corrected P<0.05) from at least one tumor region were classed as regional, and all other expanded tumor TCRs were classed as ubiquitous. Renyi diversity was calculated using the R vegan package after each repertoire was subsampled 100 times to 5,000 TCRs. CDR3 similarity networks were built from amino acid triplet string-kernel similarity, with CDR3s being connected when pairwise similarity was above 0.82. TCRdb reanalyzed the raw reads on its own, using fastp at Q25 for trimming and MiXCR for clone calling, and kept in-frame beta chains. Every entry covers one CDR3 protein and lists the most common genes and DNA from its rows. TCRdb, rather than the study authors, made the V and J calls. The sample records around 100,000 distinct CDR3 sequences, 3.5% to 5% of which are singletons. The ten most abundant clones make up around 21% of the sample.

The germline ends are 11 bases apart after V is trimmed by 5 bases and J by 1 base. CDR1 is given as SGHVS and CDR2 as FQNEAQ, both from the germline V gene. Including the terminal cysteine and phenylalanine, the CDR3 comprises 14 residues. Just CDR3 DNA is preserved here, 42 bases in frame from base 1. According to the study, the label for this sample's time point signals: sample taken at primary tumor resection. Donors were 70 or so patients with early-stage, untreated non-small cell lung cancer from the lung TRACERx cohort. Whole RNA extracted from tumor and nontumor lung tissue, or from cryopreserved PBMC samples, was used for TCR sequencing without cell sorting. A patient was chosen for TCR sequencing only when enough RNA was available from at least two tumor regions. Before selection, tumor and adjacent nontumor lung specimens were reviewed by a lung pathologist. This clonotype was counted many times. What antigen it recognizes has not been identified. No base quality information exists; no much larger clone differs at one position.

This material consisted of lung tumor tissue, taken at surgery. This sequence was found in a male donor with early-stage non-small cell lung cancer. This sequence uses TRBV7-8 and TRBJ1-1; the D gene lacks a confident call. The encoded CDR3 is CASSSLSQNTEAFF. The DNA reads as follows: TGTGCCAGCAGCAGTTTAAGCCAGAACACTGAAGCTTTCTTT.